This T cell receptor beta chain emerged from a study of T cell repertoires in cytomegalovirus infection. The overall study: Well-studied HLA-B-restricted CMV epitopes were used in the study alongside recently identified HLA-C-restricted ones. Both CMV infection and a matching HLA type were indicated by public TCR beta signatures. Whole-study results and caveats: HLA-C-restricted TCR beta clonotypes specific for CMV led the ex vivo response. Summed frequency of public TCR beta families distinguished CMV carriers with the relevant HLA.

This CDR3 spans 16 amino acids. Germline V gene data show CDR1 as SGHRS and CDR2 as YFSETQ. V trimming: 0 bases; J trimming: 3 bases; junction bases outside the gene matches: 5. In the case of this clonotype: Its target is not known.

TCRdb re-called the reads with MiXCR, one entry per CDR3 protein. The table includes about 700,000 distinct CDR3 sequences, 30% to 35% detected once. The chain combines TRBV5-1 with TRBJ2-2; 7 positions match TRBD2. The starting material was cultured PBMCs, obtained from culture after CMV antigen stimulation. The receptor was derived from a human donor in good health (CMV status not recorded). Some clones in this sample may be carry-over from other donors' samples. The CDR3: CASSLARTSYTGELFF. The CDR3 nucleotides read TGCGCCAGCAGCTTGGCCAGGACTAGTTACACCGGGGAGCTGTTTTTT.